This TCR beta chain emerged from a study of cytomegalovirus exposure and HLA in healthy donors. Germline V lookup: CDR1 SGHVS, CDR2 FNYEAQ. The CDR3 totals 16 residues. With 4 bases removed from V and 7 bases from J, the gap between germline ends came to 23 bases. Use of 60 Vbeta and 13 Jbeta primers characterized the PCR. TCRdb's copy holds only in-frame clones and misses some; the assay was immunoSEQ multiplex PCR. This table has about 100,000 clones, 76% appearing once. This TCR was recovered from a man aged 35 to 55 in good health and CMV-seronegative. Sequencing was performed on PBMCs. This chain joins TRBV7-6 and TRBJ2-7; D might be TRBD1 (5 bases). The DNA for the CDR3 is TGTGCCAGCAGCTCCCAGAAAGGGCAGGGTATGGGGGAGCAGTACTTC. Translating it yields CASSSQKGQGMGEQYF. Full variable domain (remainder filled in from reference TRBV7-6 and TRBJ2-7): GAGVSQSPRYKVTKRGQDVALRCDPISGHVSLYWYRQALGQGPEFLTYFNYEAQQDKSGLPNDRFSAERPEGSISTLTIQRTEQRDSAMYRCASSSQKGQGMGEQYFGPGTRLTVT.